This T cell receptor beta chain was profiled in a study of T cell responses to AZD1222 COVID-19 vaccine. In this sample, this clone turned up once. Sequencing used immunoSEQ multiplex PCR; TCRdb keeps in-frame clones, though not all of them. The table has about 120,000 clones, 65% to 90% seen once; the top ten hold roughly a quarter. CDR3 length equals 15 residues. Germline assignment: CDR1 SEHNR and CDR2 FQNEAQ (reference sequence). The V and J ends lost 4 bases and 0 bases respectively, with 10 bases between them. This chain uses TRBV7-9 with TRBJ1-5, with a weak D call TRBD1 (5 bases). The clonotype originates from an adult who received the AZD1222 COVID-19 vaccine. Source: peripheral blood, taken 28 days after the second AZD1222 dose. The CDR3 is CASSWDGLSNQPQHF. CDR3 coding DNA: TGTGCCAGCAGCTGGGACGGCCTTAGCAATCAGCCCCAGCATTTT.